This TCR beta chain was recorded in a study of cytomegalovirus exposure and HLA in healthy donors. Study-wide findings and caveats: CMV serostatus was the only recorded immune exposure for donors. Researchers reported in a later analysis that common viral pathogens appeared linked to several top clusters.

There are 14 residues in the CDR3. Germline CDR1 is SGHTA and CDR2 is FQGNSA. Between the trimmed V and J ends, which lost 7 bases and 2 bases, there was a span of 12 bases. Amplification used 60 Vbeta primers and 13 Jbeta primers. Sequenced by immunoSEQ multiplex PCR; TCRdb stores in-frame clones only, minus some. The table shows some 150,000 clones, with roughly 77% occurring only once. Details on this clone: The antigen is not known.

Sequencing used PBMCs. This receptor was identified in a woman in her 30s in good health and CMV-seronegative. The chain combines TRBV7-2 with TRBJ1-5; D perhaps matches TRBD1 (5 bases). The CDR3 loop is CASTDRYGNQPQHF. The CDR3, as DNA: TGTGCCAGCACCGACAGATATGGCAATCAGCCCCAGCATTTT.